The next 10 T cell receptor beta chains were all read from a single sample in a study of memory CD4+ T cells and cytomegalovirus serostatus. The sort gate was single viable CD3+CD4+CD8-CD45RO+ cells for memory CD4+ T cells. Data came from immunoSEQ multiplex PCR; TCRdb stores just in-frame clones and leaves some out. The data hold tens of thousands of clones, with 78% observed a single time. The sample taken for sequencing was memory CD4+ T cells from blood. Every receptor here comes from an adult in good health and CMV-seronegative.

The V and J genes are TRBV10-3 and TRBJ2-5; the D gene is possibly TRBD2 (6 bases). V was pared by 4 bases and J by 1 base, with 7 bases between. Germline values: CDR1 ENHRY, CDR2 SYGVKD. The CDR3 has 13 residues. CDR3 sequence: CAISGGTQETQYF. The CDR3 coding sequence is TGTGCCATCAGTGGCGGGACCCAAGAGACCCAGTACTTC.

This chain uses TRBV30 with TRBJ1-5, with TRBD1 identical over 7 bases. CDR1 and CDR2 (germline): GTSNPN, SVGIG (reference sequence). Trimming at V came to 3 bases and at J to 6 bases, leaving 5 bases not matched to a gene. This CDR3 is 13 amino acids long. CDR3 nucleotides: TGTGCCTGGAGCGACAGGGCGGGTCAGCCCCAGCATTTT. Translation gives CAWSDRAGQPQHF.

This clone has a single count. The V and J genes are TRBV27 and TRBJ2-1; D is ambiguous. CDR3 size: 12 residues. The V end was cut by 2 bases, the J end by 9 bases, with 8 bases between. Germline V lookup: CDR1 MNHEY, CDR2 SMNVEV (reference sequence). The CDR3 region is CASSLAKGEQFF. The DNA of the CDR3 is TGTGCCAGCAGTTTAGCTAAGGGTGAGCAGTTCTTC.

This rearrangement joins TRBV9 to TRBJ1-5; TRBD1 matches 9 bases. The J segment lost 8 bases and the V segment lost 4 bases, leaving 7 bases of the junction unmatched. This CDR3 region has 14 residues. CDR1 SGDLS and CDR2 YYNGEE come from the germline V gene. The CDR3 here is CASSPDRGAEPQHF. DNA of the CDR3: TGTGCCAGCAGCCCAGACAGGGGGGCGGAGCCCCAGCATTTT. Looking up the rest from reference TRBV9 and TRBJ1-5 gives the full variable domain: DSGVTQTPKHLITATGQRVTLRCSPRSGDLSVYWYQQSLDQGLQFLIQYYNGEERAKGNILERFSAQQFPDLHSELNLSSLELGDSALYFCASSPDRGAEPQHFGDGTRLSIL.

V is TRBV7-2 and J is TRBJ2-5, with 11 bases lining up with TRBD2. V was pared by 5 bases and J by 4 bases, with 15 bases of the junction left unmatched. The CDR3 covers 18 residues. Germline assignment: CDR1 SGHTA and CDR2 FQGNSA. DNA for the CDR3: TGTGCCAGCAGCCGTGCCTCATTTAGCGGGGGGGCCAGAGAGACCCAGTACTTC. Its protein is CASSRASFSGGARETQYF.

CDR3 loop: CSASHGTGGEQYF. The CDR3 bases are TGCAGCGCCTCCCACGGGACAGGGGGCGAGCAGTACTTC. The genes are TRBV29-1 and TRBJ2-7; TRBD1 matches 11 bases. The CDR3 is 13 amino acids. The ends lost 7 bases at V and 6 bases at J; junction bases unmatched: 8. CDR1 is SQVTM and CDR2 is ANQGSEA in the germline V gene.

The chain employs TRBV7-2 and TRBJ1-2; no clear D. This CDR3 is 11 amino acids long. Germline V gene lookup returns CDR1 SGHTA and CDR2 FQGNSA. The ends were cut back, 2 bases at V and 4 bases at J, with 2 bases in the middle. The CDR3 nucleotides read TGTGCCAGCAGCTTAAGCTATGGCTACACCTTC. This codes for CASSLSYGYTF.

The chain recombines TRBV7-2 with TRBJ2-2, with D tentatively TRBD1 (6 bases). CDR1 is SGHTA and CDR2 is FQGNSA in the germline V gene. Trimming cost V 6 bases and J 4 bases, with 15 bases left between them. CDR3 length: 15 amino acids. In DNA, the CDR3 is TGTGCCAGCAGTCTTACAGGGAGCCCCACCGGGGAGCTGTTTTTT. Encoded protein: CASSLTGSPTGELFF.

CDR3 in amino acids: CASSLAPARGGETQYF. DNA of the CDR3: TGTGCCAGCAGCTTGGCGCCCGCCAGGGGGGGAGAGACCCAGTACTTC. The chain links TRBV5-6 to TRBJ2-5; D is tentatively TRBD1 or TRBD2 (7 bases each). The CDR3 spans 16 residues. Trimming took 0 bases from V and 4 from J, leaving 16 bases between them. Germline values: CDR1 SGHDT, CDR2 YYEEEE.

The gene calls are TRBV6-5 and TRBJ2-2; D unclear. Germline V gene lookup returns CDR1 MNHEY and CDR2 SVGAGI. The CDR3 loop spans 14 amino acids. Trimming removed 5 bases at V and 4 bases at J, with 11 bases between. CDR3 coding DNA: TGTGCCAGCAGTGTCTCCGGTGGCACCGGGGAGCTGTTTTTT. This sequence encodes CASSVSGGTGELFF.